These T cell receptor beta chains were read from a single sample in a study of T cell responses to AZD1222 COVID-19 vaccine. Method: immunoSEQ multiplex PCR; TCRdb's copy keeps in-frame clones and lacks some. The repertoire holds around 100,000 clones, with about 92% as singletons. The source was peripheral blood, collected on day 0 of AZD1222 vaccination. These receptors all come from an adult in good health. CDR3s include the opening cysteine and the closing phenylalanine or tryptophan. The D gene is left open where the match is weak. The size of a clone is reported for some rows only, either as once, few or many, or as a class for expanded clones.

v_gene	abundance	d_gene	j_gene	CDR3aa	CDR3nt
TRBV2	few	NA	TRBJ1-6	CASSARFYNSPLHF	TGTGCCAGCAGCGCCCGGTTCTATAATTCACCCCTCCACTTT
TRBV28	NA	TRBD2	TRBJ2-2	CASRRGLAGGLSYLTGELFF	TGTGCCAGCAGGCGAGGACTAGCGGGGGGCCTCTCATATCTTACCGGGGAGCTGTTTTTT
TRBV3-1/TRBV3-2	few	TRBD2	TRBJ2-1	CASSQGTSGVVREQFF	TGTGCCAGCAGCCAAGGGACTAGCGGGGTTGTCCGTGAGCAGTTCTTC
TRBV7-9	NA	TRBD1	TRBJ2-3	CASSAGTGISSTDTQYF	TGTGCCAGCAGCGCCGGGACAGGGATTAGTTCTACAGATACGCAGTATTTT
TRBV2	few	NA	TRBJ2-2	CASSGAANTGELFF	TGTGCCAGCAGTGGGGCAGCGAACACCGGGGAGCTGTTTTTT
TRBV7-2	NA	TRBD2	TRBJ2-7	CASSLTFASGPYEQYF	TGTGCCAGCAGCTTAACCTTCGCTAGCGGGCCCTACGAGCAGTACTTC
TRBV9	NA	NA	TRBJ2-1	CASSVSPTYNEQFF	TGTGCCAGCAGCGTAAGCCCTACCTACAATGAGCAGTTCTTC
TRBV5-1	NA	NA	TRBJ1-2	CASRPDSNYGYTF	TGCGCCAGCAGACCCGACAGTAACTATGGCTACACCTTC
TRBV4-1	NA	NA	TRBJ1-5	CASSQGQGGGQPQHF	TGCGCCAGCAGCCAAGGTCAGGGTGGCGGTCAGCCCCAGCATTTT
TRBV7-8	NA	NA	TRBJ1-1	CASSGIAALGSVASRAAFF	TGTGCCAGCAGCGGGATCGCAGCCTTGGGCAGTGTGGCCTCCAGGGCAGCTTTCTTT
TRBV13	NA	NA	TRBJ2-3	CASSLDNTDTQYF	TGTGCCAGCAGCTTGGACAACACAGATACGCAGTATTTT
TRBV28	NA	TRBD1	TRBJ1-1	CASSPTGDWANTEAFF	TGTGCCAGCAGTCCGACAGGGGACTGGGCTAACACTGAAGCTTTCTTT
TRBV12-3/TRBV12-4	NA	NA	TRBJ2-1	CASRGFLREQFF	TGTGCCAGCAGGGGATTTCTCAGGGAGCAGTTCTTC
TRBV19	few	NA	TRBJ1-1	CASSIRDNPNTEAFF	TGTGCCAGTAGTATACGGGACAACCCGAACACTGAAGCTTTCTTT
TRBV18	NA	NA	TRBJ2-1	CASSPLVGQYNEQFF	TGTGCCAGCTCCCCGTTGGTCGGACAGTACAATGAGCAGTTCTTC
TRBV5-4	NA	NA	TRBJ2-7	CASSSQGGSYEQYF	TGTGCCAGCAGCTCACAGGGAGGCTCCTACGAGCAGTACTTC
TRBV5-1	NA	NA	TRBJ1-6	CASSRAGAGPNSPLHF	TGCGCCAGCAGTCGGGCCGGTGCGGGACCGAATTCACCCCTCCACTTT
TRBV14	NA	NA	TRBJ1-5	CASSQDHGQPQHF	TGTGCCAGCAGCCAAGATCACGGTCAGCCCCAGCATTTT
TRBV6-2/TRBV6-3	NA	NA	TRBJ2-7	CASSVDIPSSYEQYF	TGTGCCAGCAGCGTGGACATCCCGAGCTCCTACGAGCAGTACTTC
TRBV9	NA	TRBD1	TRBJ1-2	CASSVTDREVYGYTF	TGTGCCAGCAGCGTCACCGACAGGGAGGTCTATGGCTACACCTTC
TRBV5-4	NA	NA	TRBJ2-2	CASSSSSASPNTGELFF	TGTGCCAGCAGCTCATCCTCGGCTAGCCCTAACACCGGGGAGCTGTTTTTT
TRBV14	once	NA	TRBJ1-1	CASSQTGLGTEAFF	TGTGCCAGCAGCCAAACAGGGTTAGGCACTGAAGCTTTCTTT
TRBV5-1	NA	NA	TRBJ2-5	CASSLERPQETQYF	TGCGCCAGCAGCTTGGAGAGGCCCCAAGAGACCCAGTACTTC
TRBV30	NA	NA	TRBJ2-3	CAWSVPASSTDTQYF	TGTGCCTGGAGTGTACCGGCTAGCAGCACAGATACGCAGTATTTT
TRBV5-8	NA	TRBD1	TRBJ1-4	CASSPGTVFNEKLFF	TGTGCCAGCAGCCCGGGGACAGTCTTTAATGAAAAACTGTTTTTT
TRBV6-5	NA	NA	TRBJ2-7	CASSYSAGDSYEQYF	TGTGCCAGCAGTTATTCGGCAGGGGACTCCTACGAGCAGTACTTC
TRBV12-3/TRBV12-4	NA	TRBD1	TRBJ1-2	CASRGDRIYTF	TGTGCCAGCAGGGGGGACAGGATTTACACCTTC
TRBV20-1	NA	NA	TRBJ1-2	CSENGYTF	TGCAGCGAGAATGGCTACACCTTC
TRBV27	NA	TRBD1	TRBJ1-4	CASSPPRTGLLPNEKLFF	TGTGCCAGCAGTCCCCCCCGGACAGGCCTCCTCCCTAATGAAAAACTGTTTTTT